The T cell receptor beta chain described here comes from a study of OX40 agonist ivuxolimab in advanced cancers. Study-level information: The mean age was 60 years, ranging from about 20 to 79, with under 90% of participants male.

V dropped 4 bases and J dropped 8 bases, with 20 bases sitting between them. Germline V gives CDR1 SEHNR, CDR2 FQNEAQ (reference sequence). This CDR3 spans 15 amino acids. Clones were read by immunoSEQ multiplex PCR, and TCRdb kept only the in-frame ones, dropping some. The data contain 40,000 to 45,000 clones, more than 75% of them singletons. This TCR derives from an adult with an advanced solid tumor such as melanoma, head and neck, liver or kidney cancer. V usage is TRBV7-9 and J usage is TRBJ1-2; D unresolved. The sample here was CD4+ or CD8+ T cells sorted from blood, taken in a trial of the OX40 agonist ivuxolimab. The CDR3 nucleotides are TGTGCCAGCAGCTCAATCGGAGGAGGCCCCGGAGGCTACACCTTC. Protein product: CASSSIGGGPGGYTF.